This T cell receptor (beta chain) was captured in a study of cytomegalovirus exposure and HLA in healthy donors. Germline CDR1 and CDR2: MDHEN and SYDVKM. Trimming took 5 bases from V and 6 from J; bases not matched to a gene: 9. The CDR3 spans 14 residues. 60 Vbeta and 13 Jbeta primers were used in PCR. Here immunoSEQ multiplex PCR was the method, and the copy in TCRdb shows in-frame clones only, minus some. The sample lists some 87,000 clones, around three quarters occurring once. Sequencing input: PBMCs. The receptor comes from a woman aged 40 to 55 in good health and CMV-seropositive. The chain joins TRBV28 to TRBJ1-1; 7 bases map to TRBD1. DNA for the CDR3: TGTGCCAGCAGTGGAGCAGGGGGTAGGGCTGAAGCTTTCTTT. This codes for CASSGAGGRAEAFF.